This TCR beta chain originates from a study of OX40 agonist ivuxolimab in advanced cancers. Study-wide context: Two patients with cutaneous melanoma and one with hepatocellular carcinoma, three in total, showed partial responses.

Blood sampling was done at baseline, cycle 4 day 1, and cycle 7 day 1. Unmatched junction bases numbered 15, after V lost 6 bases and J lost 0 bases. The CDR3 runs to 19 residues. Looked up from germline, CDR1 is WSHSY and CDR2 is SAAADI. Data came from immunoSEQ multiplex PCR; TCRdb stores just in-frame clones and leaves some out. The sample holds about 71,000 clones, approximately 89% seen once. The source is an adult with an advanced solid tumor such as melanoma, head and neck, liver or kidney cancer. The input for sequencing was CD4+ or CD8+ T cells sorted from blood, taken in a trial of the OX40 agonist ivuxolimab. The rearrangement joins TRBV10-2 to TRBJ2-2; 8 nucleotides line up with TRBD1. Written as DNA, the CDR3 is TGCGCCAGCAGCCGAACGGGACAGGCCGGTTGGTCGAACACCGGGGAGCTGTTTTTT. Translating it yields CASSRTGQAGWSNTGELFF.